One and the same sample provided the 24 T cell receptor beta chains below, sequenced in a study of molecular identifiers for immune sequencing clone quantification. MiXCR, run by TCRdb on the PCR reads, gives a single entry per CDR3 protein. Of approximately 680,000 distinct CDR3 sequences in the sample, about 25% were seen once. The sequencing sample was made of naive CD8+ T cells from blood, with Jurkat cell RNA spiked in. The subset is: FACS-sorted CD8+CD4-CCR7+CD45RA+ naive T cells. The origin of the receptors is a human donor in good health. Some libraries in this study had Jurkat cell RNA spiked in.

This clonotype came up a few times. The rearrangement joins TRBV30 to TRBJ2-7; D remains unclear. V lost 1 base and J 12 bases, leaving 19 bases between the germline ends. Germline CDR1 and CDR2: GTSNPN and SVGIG (reference sequence). The CDR3 consists of 13 residues. Written as DNA, the CDR3 is TGTGCCTGGAGTGCATGGGTAGGCCACTTGCGGTACTTC. It translates to CAWSAWVGHLRYF.

This clonotype was recorded many times. The gene calls are TRBV5-4 and TRBJ2-5; D call uncertain. The V and J ends lost 0 bases and 5 bases respectively, with 8 bases between them. Germline CDR1 reads SGHNT; CDR2 reads YYREEE (reference sequence). The CDR3 spans 13 residues. The CDR3 loop reads CASSLVLSETQYF. The CDR3 region has the DNA TGTGCCAGCAGCTTGGTTCTTTCGGAGACCCAGTACTTC. Together with reference TRBV5-4 and TRBJ2-5, the CDR3 gives the full variable domain: ETGVTQSPTHLIKTRGQQVTLRCSSQSGHNTVSWYQQALGQGPQFIFQYYREEENGRGNFPPRFSGLQFPNYSSELNVNALELDDSALYLCASSLVLSETQYFGPGTRLLVL.

The sample holds one count of this clonotype. At one boundary the junction diverges from the germline segment, which might be a read error. V gene TRBV7-9 combines with J gene TRBJ2-7; D remains unclear. CDR3 length equals 11 residues. Looked up from germline, CDR1 is SEHNR and CDR2 is FQNEAQ (reference sequence). The CDR3 DNA reads TGTGCCAGCAGATTAGTGGACGAGCAGTACTTC. Encoded protein: CASRLVDEQYF.

Only a few counts were recorded for this clonotype. The chain carries TRBV27 and TRBJ1-1, with 11 bases identical to TRBD1. The CDR3 is 16 residues long. CDR1 is MNHEY, CDR2 SMNVEV, per germline (reference sequence). With 6 bases clipped from V and 3 bases from J, the junction kept 9 bases outside the gene matches. CDR3 residues: CASSERTGGLDTEAFF. CDR3 sequence (DNA): TGTGCCAGCAGCGAGAGGACAGGGGGCTTGGACACTGAAGCTTTCTTT.

This clonotype was seen a few times. The chain employs TRBV5-4 and TRBJ2-7, with D uncertain. This CDR3 comprises 14 residues. Germline V gene lookup returns CDR1 SGHNT and CDR2 YYREEE (reference sequence). Trimming cost V 3 bases and J 2 bases, with 12 bases left between them. The CDR3 spells CASSSFSMAYEQYF. The CDR3, as DNA: TGTGCCAGCAGCTCGTTTTCCATGGCCTACGAGCAGTACTTC.

This sequence joins TRBV7-6 and TRBJ2-5; D is uncertain. V shed 5 bases and J shed 2 bases, with 21 bases lying between them. Germline V gene data show CDR1 as SGHVS and CDR2 as FNYEAQ. The CDR3 length is 17 residues. The CDR3 loop reads CASSHQIAPQPQETQYF. CDR3 DNA sequence: TGTGCCAGCAGCCACCAAATAGCCCCGCAGCCTCAAGAGACCCAGTACTTC.

A remark on this clonotype: At one of its ends the junction is not consistent with the germline gene, which may arise from a read error. This chain connects TRBV19 to TRBJ1-1, with D perhaps matching TRBD1 (5 bases). This CDR3 is built from 14 residues. Germline V gene sequence: CDR1 LNHDA, CDR2 SQIVND (reference sequence). The CDR3 region is CASSPQLQGTGAFF. The CDR3 nucleotides read TGTGCCAGTAGTCCCCAACTCCAGGGTACTGGAGCTTTCTTT.

Many counts were recorded for this clonotype. V gene TRBV4-1 combines with J gene TRBJ1-1, with 7 bases lining up with TRBD1. The CDR3 consists of 17 residues. V was pared by 1 base and J by 2 bases, with 10 bases of the junction left unmatched. Per the germline V gene, CDR1 is MGHRA and CDR2 is YSYEKL. The CDR3 sequence: CASSQGGGRITNTEAFF. The CDR3 region has the DNA TGCGCCAGCAGCCAAGGAGGGGGCCGGATTACAAACACTGAAGCTTTCTTT.

The sample holds a few counts of this clonotype. The V call is TRBV20-1, the J call TRBJ1-1, with D tentatively TRBD1 (6 bases). Germline V gene lookup returns CDR1 DFQATT and CDR2 SNEGSKA (reference sequence). Deletions cut 0 bases from V and 10 bases from J, with 21 bases between. The CDR3 loop spans 15 amino acids. The CDR3 DNA sequence: TGCAGTGCTAGAGATCCAGGGGAGGCCCAGTGGGTAGCTTTCTTT. Translating it yields CSARDPGEAQWVAFF.

This clonotype appeared once. At one end, the junction sequence differs from germline, possibly due to a read error. J is TRBJ1-5 and V is TRBV6-2 or TRBV6-3; TRBD1 might be the D (5 bases). Germline V gene sequence: CDR1 MNHEY, CDR2 SVGEGT. The CDR3 covers 16 residues. CDR3 bases: TGTGCCAGCAGTTACAAGGGACCCCATGTCAATCAGCCCCCGCATTTT. This sequence encodes CASSYKGPHVNQPPHF.

The V gene is TRBV5-3, the J gene TRBJ2-6, with D maybe TRBD1 (6 bases). TRBV5-3 is sorted into the ORF group, with uncertain function. V was pared by 8 bases and J by 3 bases, with 18 bases between. The CDR3 has 16 residues. The CDR3 loop reads CASSLSRGYGANVLTF. CDR3 DNA: TGTGCCAGCAGTTTGAGCAGGGGCTATGGGGCCAACGTCCTGACTTTC.

This chain links TRBV7-9 with TRBJ1-2; D is unclear. CDR1 and CDR2 (germline): SEHNR, FQNEAQ (reference sequence). Between the trimmed V and J ends, which lost 4 bases and 1 base, there was a span of 7 bases. The CDR3 covers 13 residues. This CDR3 reads CASSSMSNYGYTF. CDR3 nucleotides: TGTGCCAGCAGCTCCATGAGTAACTATGGCTACACCTTC.

The chain is built from TRBV30 and TRBJ2-7, with a possible D match to TRBD1 (5 bases). From germline, CDR1 is GTSNPN and CDR2 SVGIG (reference sequence). V was clipped by 1 base and J by 3 bases, with 19 bases between them. The CDR3 is 16 amino acids. The CDR3 loop is CAWSDVQGVYFYEQYF. The CDR3 bases are TGTGCCTGGAGTGACGTGCAGGGCGTGTATTTCTACGAGCAGTACTTC. Based on the CDR3 plus reference TRBV30 and TRBJ2-7, the full variable domain is SQTIHQWPATLVQPVGSPLSLECTVEGTSNPNLYWYRQAAGRGLQLLFYSVGIGQISSEVPQNLSASRPQDRQFILSSKKLLLSDSGFYLCAWSDVQGVYFYEQYFGPGTRLTVT.

Comment on this clonotype: A read error may explain this, as a much larger clone is one base away. This sequence joins TRBV12-3 or TRBV12-4 and TRBJ2-5, with 8 bases lining up with TRBD2. CDR3 length: 14 amino acids. This CDR3 is CASSLIAGRETQHF. DNA of the CDR3: TGTGCCAGCAGCCTCATAGCGGGACGAGAGACCCAGCACTTC.

This clonotype has at least ten counts. The rearrangement links TRBV29-1 to TRBJ1-1; D is unresolved. CDR3 length equals 13 residues. Trimming stripped 3 bases from V and 0 bases from J, with 8 bases between. Germline V gene data show CDR1 as SQVTM and CDR2 as ANQGSEA. The DNA of the CDR3 is TGCAGCGTTGAGGGCAACCTGAACACTGAAGCTTTCTTT. Protein: CSVEGNLNTEAFF.

This clonotype turned up a few times. The chain links TRBV19 to TRBJ2-1; 8 bases agree with TRBD2. V was pared by 3 bases and J by 9 bases, with 10 bases of the junction left unmatched. Per germline, CDR1 LNHDA and CDR2 SQIVND (reference sequence). This CDR3 comprises 15 residues. The CDR3 DNA sequence: TGTGCCAGTAGTATTAACGGGGGGGATCGCACTGAGCAGTTCTTC. Its translation: CASSINGGDRTEQFF.

The rearrangement joins TRBV6-1 to TRBJ2-7; TRBD1 is a possible D gene (5 bases). CDR3 length: 15 residues. Trimming took off 8 bases at V and 3 bases at J, with 20 bases between the two ends. Germline values: CDR1 MNHNS, CDR2 SASEGT. The CDR3 DNA sequence: TGTGCCAGCCAATCCAAGAGACAGATCAACTACGAGCAGTACTTC. This gives the protein CASQSKRQINYEQYF.

This clonotype turned up a few times. This chain uses TRBV5-3 with TRBJ2-1; TRBD2 aligns across 13 bases. TRBV5-3 is marked as an open reading frame, function uncertain. V was pared by 8 bases and J by 6 bases, with 11 bases of the junction left unmatched. The CDR3 has 16 residues. CDR3 coding DNA: TGTGCCAGCAGCCCGACTAGCGGGAGGCTGGTCAATGAGCAGTTCTTC. Its protein is CASSPTSGRLVNEQFF.

This chain connects TRBV7-9 to TRBJ1-6, with D possibly matching TRBD1 (5 bases). Per germline, CDR1 SEHNR and CDR2 FQNEAQ (reference sequence). Trimming pared 8 bases from V and 5 bases from J, leaving 22 bases between. This CDR3 comprises 17 residues. CDR3 nucleotide sequence: TGTGCCAGCGGTCGTTCGGCAGGTGGGGCAGATAATTCACCCCTCCACTTT. It yields the protein CASGRSAGGADNSPLHF.

This clonotype occurred many times. The chain has TRBV30 and TRBJ2-3; 10 bases map to TRBD2. CDR3 length equals 17 residues. V gave up 1 base and J gave up 1 base; unmatched junction bases: 8. In germline, CDR1 is GTSNPN, CDR2 SVGIG (reference sequence). The CDR3, as DNA: TGTGCCTGGAGTGGGGGAATTGGACTAGCGGGCACAGATACGCAGTATTTT. Encoded protein: CAWSGGIGLAGTDTQYF.

The chain employs TRBV13 and TRBJ2-3; perhaps D is TRBD1 or TRBD2 (6 bases each). V dropped 5 bases and J dropped 2 bases, with 23 bases sitting between them. CDR3 length: 18 residues. The V gene's germline CDR1 is PRHDT and CDR2 FYEKMQ (reference sequence). CDR3 sequence (DNA): TGTGCCAGCAGCCCCGGACTAACATTCCTGGGACACACAGATACGCAGTATTTT. It specifies CASSPGLTFLGHTDTQYF.

This clonotype was recorded many times. The J gene is TRBJ2-7, the V gene TRBV4-2; TRBD2 agrees at 10 bases. Looked up from germline, CDR1 is LGHNA and CDR2 is YNFKEQ. J lost 4 bases, V lost 3 bases, and 6 bases had no gene match. The CDR3 contains 15 residues. The CDR3 DNA is TGTGCCAGCAGCCAGCCCGGGACTAGCGCTTACGAGCAGTACTTC. This sequence encodes CASSQPGTSAYEQYF.

This clonotype was counted only a few times. The chain joins TRBV11-2 to TRBJ2-3; 10 bases agree with TRBD2. Trimming took 1 base from V and 3 from J; bases not matched to a gene: 7. Germline V lookup: CDR1 SGHAT, CDR2 FQNNGV. This CDR3 is 17 amino acids long. The CDR3 coding sequence is TGTGCCAGCAGCTTAGGACTAGCGGGCCCCGGGACAGATACGCAGTATTTT. It is translated as CASSLGLAGPGTDTQYF.

The chain links TRBV6-2 or TRBV6-3 to TRBJ1-2, with D uncertain. CDR3 length equals 14 residues. CDR1 and CDR2 (germline): MNHEY, SVGEGT. Trimming removed 2 bases at V and 8 bases at J, with 15 bases between. In DNA form, the CDR3 reads TGTGCCAGCAGTTACGAGGCCGGTGGTGAAGGCTACACCTTC. This encodes CASSYEAGGEGYTF.